The 17 T cell receptor beta chains below all came from one sample that was sequenced in a study of blood T cells in healthy people across ages. Next came a second PCR, run for about 7 to 11 cycles, which used a sample-barcoded 5' primer along with a J-beta primer mix. Each CDR3 protein is one row after TCRdb ran MiXCR on the 5' RACE reads. The data show roughly 1,100,000 distinct CDR3 sequences, roughly a quarter seen once. These data also featured in a second study, about T cells of mothers and their children.

The sequenced sample was blood. Every receptor here comes from a girl aged 2-9 years in good health.

The DNA for the CDR3 is TGTGCCATCAGTACCAAAAACGGGAAGAGGGACTACGAGCAGTACTTC. Translated, it gives CAISTKNGKRDYEQYF. The gene calls are TRBV10-3 and TRBJ2-5; the D gene is possibly TRBD2 (5 bases). The better agreement between TRBJ2-7 and the DNA end casts doubt on the J call. Looked up from germline, CDR1 is ENHRY and CDR2 is SYGVKD. This CDR3 contains 16 residues.

This clonotype was picked up many times. The chain employs TRBV12-3 or TRBV12-4 and TRBJ1-1; D ambiguous. The CDR3 sequence is 10 residues long. Trimming stripped 8 bases from V and 2 bases from J, with 3 bases between. The chain's CDR3 is CASDNTEAFF. CDR3 coding DNA: TGTGCCAGCGACAACACTGAAGCTTTCTTT.

This clonotype was seen a handful of times. This chain connects TRBV27 to TRBJ1-1; tentative D call: TRBD1 (6 bases). The length of the CDR3 is 15 residues. Per germline, CDR1 MNHEY and CDR2 SMNVEV (reference sequence). V gave up 5 bases and J gave up 2 bases, with 15 bases separating them. The chain's CDR3 is CASSKFGTTNTEAFF. The CDR3, as DNA: TGTGCCAGCAGTAAATTTGGGACAACAAACACTGAAGCTTTCTTT.

The chain employs TRBV4-1 and TRBJ2-1; 7 bases agree with TRBD2. The CDR3 loop spans 15 amino acids. Germline CDR1 MGHRA, CDR2 YSYEKL. Trimming cost V 3 bases and J 7 bases; bases outside gene matches: 9. CDR3: CASSQGAGLPNEQFF. Written as DNA, the CDR3 is TGCGCCAGCAGCCAGGGAGCGGGACTCCCGAATGAGCAGTTCTTC.

This clonotype was counted between two and nine times. The chain couples TRBV12-3 or TRBV12-4 to TRBJ1-3; D is unclear. The V end was cut by 11 bases, the J end by 3 bases, with 17 bases between. The CDR3 has 14 amino acids. This chain's CDR3 is CAARRAEGGNTIYF. In nucleotides, the CDR3 is TGTGCCGCCAGACGGGCCGAAGGTGGAAACACCATATATTTT.

This clonotype was seen a handful of times. J is TRBJ1-4 and V is TRBV29-1; tentatively, D is TRBD1 (5 bases). Germline values: CDR1 SQVTM, CDR2 ANQGSEA. Trimming removed 4 bases at V and 7 bases at J, with 13 bases between. CDR3 length: 13 residues. The CDR3 protein is CSVGGIQGEKLFF. CDR3 DNA: TGCAGCGTTGGGGGCATCCAGGGTGAAAAACTGTTTTTT.

In this sample, this clonotype turned up a few times. The rearrangement joins TRBV19 to TRBJ1-2; perhaps TRBD1 as D (5 bases). V was cut by 0 bases and J by 0 bases, with 11 bases left in between. This CDR3 has 16 residues. The germline gives CDR1 LNHDA, CDR2 SQIVND (reference sequence). The DNA of the CDR3 is TGTGCCAGTAGTATAGAGGAACAGGAGCCTAACTATGGCTACACCTTC. Amino acid sequence: CASSIEEQEPNYGYTF. The full variable domain, its missing parts supplied by reference TRBV19 and TRBJ1-2, is DGGITQSPKYLFRKEGQNVTLSCEQNLNHDAMYWYRQDPGQGLRLIYYSQIVNDFQKGDIAEGYSVSREKKESFPLTVTSAQKNPTAFYLCASSIEEQEPNYGYTFGSGTRLTVV.

The genes are TRBV7-3 and TRBJ2-1; 9 nucleotides agree with TRBD2. Trimming removed 2 bases from V and 7 bases from J; junction bases left unmatched: 6. Germline assignment: CDR1 SGHTA and CDR2 FQGTGA. The CDR3 has 15 amino acids. The CDR3: CASSLGVAGENEQFF. CDR3 in DNA: TGTGCCAGCAGCTTAGGGGTAGCGGGAGAAAATGAGCAGTTCTTC.

This clonotype was counted only a few times. The chain uses TRBV4-1 and TRBJ2-5, with a possible D match to TRBD1 (5 bases). TRBJ2-7 matches the DNA end more closely, so the J call is doubtful. CDR3 length: 14 amino acids. CDR1 MGHRA and CDR2 YSYEKL come from the germline V gene. CDR3: CASSQDDSRYEQYF. The CDR3 nucleotides are TGCGCCAGCAGCCAAGACGACAGCCGCTACGAGCAGTACTTC.

The CDR3 reads CASSLSYRNEQFF. The DNA of the CDR3 is TGTGCCAGCAGCCTGTCCTACAGAAATGAGCAGTTCTTC. This sequence joins TRBV27 and TRBJ2-5, with no clear D. The tail of the sequence fits TRBJ2-1 better, so the J call may be wrong. CDR3 length: 13 amino acids. Germline V gene data show CDR1 as MNHEY and CDR2 as SMNVEV (reference sequence).

This clonotype was recorded a few times. The chain carries TRBV6-2 or TRBV6-3 and TRBJ1-2; unclear D gene. This CDR3 comprises 15 residues. V shed 2 bases and J shed 1 base, with 11 bases lying between them. The germline CDR1 and CDR2 sequences are MNHEY and SVGEGT. The CDR3 spells CASSYPRERNYGYTF. Here the CDR3 DNA reads TGTGCCAGCAGTTACCCGCGGGAACGTAACTATGGCTACACCTTC.

J is TRBJ2-2 and V is TRBV9; TRBD2 agrees at 7 bases. The CDR3 runs 16 residues. Germline CDR1 SGDLS, CDR2 YYNGEE. The V gene end was trimmed by 0 bases and the J gene end by 1 base; junction bases not matched to a gene: 3. DNA of the CDR3: TGTGCCAGCAGCGTAGTGGCTAGCGGGAACACCGGGGAGCTGTTTTTT. Residues: CASSVVASGNTGELFF.

There are a few counts of this clonotype. This chain connects TRBV4-3 to TRBJ2-1; D is ambiguous. This CDR3 contains 14 residues. The V gene lost 4 bases and the J gene lost 10 bases, with 17 bases spanning the gap. Germline values: CDR1 LGHNA, CDR2 YSLEER. CDR3 sequence reads: CASSLVLSGVEQFF. DNA of the CDR3: TGCGCCAGCAGCCTCGTCCTCTCTGGAGTCGAGCAGTTCTTC.

This clonotype was seen only a few times. The rearrangement uses TRBV7-2 and TRBJ2-7, with 15 bases fitting TRBD2. The junction had 5 bases not matched to a gene; V was cut back by 4 bases and J by 7 bases. Germline assignment: CDR1 SGHTA and CDR2 FQGNSA. CDR3 length: 15 residues. The CDR3 loop reads CASSSTGTSGGEQYF. In DNA form, the CDR3 reads TGTGCCAGCAGCTCCACCGGGACTAGCGGGGGGGAGCAGTACTTC.

The chain employs TRBV19 and TRBJ1-5; D uncertain. Trimming cost V 2 bases and J 0 bases, with 8 bases left between them. The CDR3 extends over 15 amino acids. Looked up from germline, CDR1 is LNHDA and CDR2 is SQIVND (reference sequence). For the CDR3, the DNA is TGTGCCAGTAGTATATCCGAATATAGCAATCAGCCCCAGCATTTT. It encodes CASSISEYSNQPQHF.

This rearrangement joins TRBV25-1 to TRBJ1-4; D is undetermined. The CDR3 is 14 residues long. V lost 4 bases to trimming and J lost 7 bases, with 13 bases between them. Germline V CDR1 and CDR2: MGHDK, SYGVNS. For the CDR3, the DNA is TGTGCCAGCAGTGCGGGGAGCGCGGGTGAAAAACTGTTTTTT. The encoded protein is CASSAGSAGEKLFF.

The sample holds a few counts of this clonotype. CDR3 in amino acids: CASSLWTSGQETQYF. CDR3 in DNA: TGTGCCAGCAGCCTCTGGACTAGCGGCCAAGAGACCCAGTACTTC. V is TRBV21-1 and J is TRBJ2-5; the table gives TRBD2 as D, unverified against the DNA. TRBV21-1 is reported as a pseudogene. This CDR3 spans 15 amino acids.